The 5 T cell receptor beta chains reported below all come from one sample, sequenced in a study of monozygotic twins with inflammatory bowel disease. From its re-call of the 5' RACE reads, TCRdb lists each CDR3 protein once, without DNA. Its table records about 420,000 distinct CDR3 sequences. Sequencing was performed on blood. The receptors come from a human donor with ulcerative colitis or Crohn's disease, or a healthy co-twin of an affected twin (not recorded which).

The V call is TRBV7-2, the J call TRBJ1-1. Looked up from germline, CDR1 is SGHTA and CDR2 is FQGNSA. CDR3 length: 13 amino acids. CDR3 amino acids: CASSFGPSLKAFF. The whole variable domain, filled in from reference TRBV7-2 and TRBJ1-1, reads GAGVSQSPSNKVTEKGKDVELRCDPISGHTALYWYRQSLGQGLEFLIYFQGNSAPDKSGLPSDRFSAERTGGSVSTLTIQRTQQEDSAVYLCASSFGPSLKAFFGQGTRLTVV.

V gene TRBV6-5 combines with J gene TRBJ2-1; TCRdb proposes TRBD1, but this gene call is untestable without DNA. The CDR3 has 14 residues. Germline CDR1 reads MNHEY; CDR2 reads SVGAGI. The chain's CDR3 is CASSYTPGRNEQFF.

The genes are TRBV12-3 or TRBV12-4 and TRBJ2-1; TCRdb reports TRBD1, a call that lacks DNA to check it against. This CDR3 contains 12 residues. The CDR3 is CASSSRTLEQFF.

The V call is TRBV20-1, the J call TRBJ2-3; there is no DNA to check the TCRdb D call of TRBD1. Looked up from germline, CDR1 is DFQATT and CDR2 is SNEGSKA (reference sequence). This CDR3 comprises 14 residues. CDR3: CSIDRDRGRDTQYF.

The chain has TRBV6-2 or TRBV6-3 and TRBJ2-3; TCRdb's D gene call, TRBD2, goes unchecked for lack of DNA. The CDR3 spans 16 residues. Germline assignment: CDR1 MNHEY and CDR2 SVGEGT. CDR3 loop: CASSYSWPGGKVTQYF.